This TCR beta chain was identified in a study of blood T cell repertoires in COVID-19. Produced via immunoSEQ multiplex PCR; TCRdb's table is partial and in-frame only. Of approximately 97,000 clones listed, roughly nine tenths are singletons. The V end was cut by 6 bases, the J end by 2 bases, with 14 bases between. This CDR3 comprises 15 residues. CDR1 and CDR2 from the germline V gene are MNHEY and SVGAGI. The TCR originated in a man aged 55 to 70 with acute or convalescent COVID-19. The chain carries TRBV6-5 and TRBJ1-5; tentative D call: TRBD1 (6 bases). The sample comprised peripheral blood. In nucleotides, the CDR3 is TGTGCCAGCAGACTCCAGGGGAATGGCAATCAGCCCCAGCATTTT. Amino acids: CASRLQGNGNQPQHF.